The present entry profiles one TCR beta chain with its context. The data stem from a study of CD8 T cells in Susac syndrome. When the RNA was reverse transcribed, random hexamers were used with an input of about 0.5 to 1 ug. TCRdb reanalysed the immunoSEQ multiplex PCR reads using MiXCR and keeps one entry per CDR3 protein. Of 95,000 to 150,000 distinct CDR3 sequences in the sample, around 94% were seen once. Germline V lookup: CDR1 MNHEY, CDR2 SVGAGI. The V gene end was trimmed by 6 bases and the J gene end by 6 bases; junction bases not matched to a gene: 6. This CDR3 spans 14 amino acids. V is TRBV6-5 and J is TRBJ1-4; 8 positions agree with TRBD1. Sequencing input: CD8+ T cells from PBMCs. This clonotype was obtained from a human donor with Susac syndrome. CDR3 sequence (DNA): TGTGCCAGCAGGGGACAGGCGGTGGATGAAAAACTGTTTTTT. It specifies CASRGQAVDEKLFF.